Listed below are T cell receptor beta chains from one sample, sequenced in a study of blood T cell repertoires in COVID-19. TCRdb's table, derived via immunoSEQ multiplex PCR, lists solely in-frame clones and lacks some. The data hold fewer than 90,000 clones, with roughly nine tenths observed a single time. Sequencing input: peripheral blood. These receptor sequences come from an elderly man in a cohort sampled during active COVID-19. The CDR3 runs from the conserved cysteine through the conserved F or W. The D gene is left open where the match is weak. Some rows have no size entry. The others give once, few or many, or a class for an expanded clone.

>TRBD1|TRBV19|TRBJ1-6|few
CASSARTGNSPLHF
TGTGCCAGTAGTGCCCGGACAGGGAATTCACCCCTCCACTTT
>-|TRBV27|TRBJ1-6|-
CASSLLGQTNSPLHF
TGTGCCAGCAGTTTATTAGGACAGACTAATTCACCCCTCCACTTT
>-|TRBV19|TRBJ2-6|-
CASADRTNVLTF
TGTGCCAGTGCTGACAGGACCAACGTCCTGACTTTC
>TRBD1|TRBV5-4|TRBJ2-5|-
CASSLKGAETQYF
TGTGCCAGCAGCTTGAAGGGGGCAGAGACCCAGTACTTC
>TRBD1|TRBV5-1|TRBJ2-5|-
CASSSGQALGETQYF
TGCGCCAGCAGCTCCGGACAGGCCTTAGGGGAGACCCAGTACTTC
>-|TRBV5-1|TRBJ2-5|-
CASALAGAETQYF
TGCGCCAGCGCTCTGGCGGGGGCAGAGACCCAGTACTTC
>TRBD1|TRBV5-5|TRBJ1-1|-
CASSLGPGQGAFF
TGTGCCAGCAGCTTGGGGCCGGGACAGGGAGCTTTCTTT
>TRBD2|TRBV5-1|TRBJ2-1|few
CASFSGGAWNEQFF
TGCGCCAGCTTTAGCGGGGGGGCCTGGAATGAGCAGTTCTTC
>-|TRBV6-5|TRBJ1-5|-
CASRQRTAGDQPQHF
TGTGCCAGCAGACAAAGGACAGCTGGCGATCAGCCCCAGCATTTT
>TRBD1|TRBV4-1|TRBJ1-5|-
CASSQVRGLGNQPQHF
TGCGCCAGCAGCCAAGTTAGGGGGCTAGGTAATCAGCCCCAGCATTTT
>-|TRBV7-9|TRBJ1-2|few
CASSDTGYGYTF
TGTGCCAGCAGCGATACAGGTTATGGCTACACCTTC
>TRBD1|TRBV29-1|TRBJ1-5|few
CSVIPGQGGQPQHF
TGCAGCGTTATTCCGGGACAGGGAGGTCAGCCCCAGCATTTT
>-|TRBV19|TRBJ1-2|-
CASSTHRDYGYTF
TGTGCCAGTAGTACCCACAGGGACTATGGCTACACCTTC
>-|TRBV28|TRBJ2-5|-
CASSLARLQETQYF
TGTGCCAGCAGTTTGGCGAGGTTACAAGAGACCCAGTACTTC
>TRBD1|TRBV24-1|TRBJ2-1|-
CATSDSTGAFDNEQFF
TGTGCCACCAGTGATTCCACAGGGGCTTTCGACAATGAGCAGTTCTTC
>-|TRBV2|TRBJ2-1|-
CASSDSVQRGNEQFF
TGTGCCAGCAGTGATTCCGTCCAACGGGGGAATGAGCAGTTCTTC
>TRBD1|TRBV2|TRBJ2-2|-
CASSAGQIGPGELFF
TGTGCCAGCAGTGCGGGACAGATAGGACCCGGGGAGCTGTTTTTT
>-|TRBV12-3/TRBV12-4|TRBJ1-4|-
CASSFRGDEKLFF
TGTGCCAGCAGTTTTAGGGGCGATGAAAAACTGTTTTTT
>TRBD2|TRBV10-1|TRBJ2-5|-
CASRERTSGIDSLSVLETQYF
TGCGCCAGCAGGGAACGGACTAGCGGGATAGACTCCCTATCCGTATTGGAGACCCAGTACTTC
>-|TRBV13|TRBJ2-5|-
CASSLRDNQETQYF
TGTGCCAGCAGCTTACGAGACAACCAAGAGACCCAGTACTTC
>-|TRBV5-1|TRBJ1-1|-
CASSSSGGNTEAFF
TGCGCCAGCAGCTCTTCGGGGGGTAACACTGAAGCTTTCTTT
>-|TRBV3-1/TRBV3-2|TRBJ1-1|-
CASSQVDSSSRAFF
TGTGCCAGCAGCCAAGTTGACAGTTCCTCACGGGCTTTCTTT
>-|TRBV7-9|TRBJ2-1|-
CASTTPPLYNEQFF
TGTGCCAGCACCACCCCCCCCCTCTACAATGAGCAGTTCTTC
>-|TRBV18|TRBJ2-5|-
CASSPPSSAGETQYF
TGTGCCAGCTCACCCCCATCCTCCGCCGGAGAGACCCAGTACTTC
>TRBD1|TRBV11-2|TRBJ1-2|-
CASSLGTGYGYTF
TGTGCCAGCAGCTTAGGGACAGGGTATGGCTACACCTTC
>TRBD2|TRBV5-1|TRBJ2-3|-
CASSTELAGGPVGTDTQYF
TGCGCCAGCAGCACTGAACTAGCGGGGGGGCCAGTTGGCACAGATACGCAGTATTTT
>-|TRBV2|TRBJ1-1|-
CASLVGQINTEAFF
TGTGCCAGCTTAGTCGGACAGATAAACACTGAAGCTTTCTTT
>TRBD2|TRBV5-1|TRBJ2-1|-
CASSLRRGGADEQFF
TGCGCCAGCAGCTTGAGGCGCGGGGGGGCCGATGAGCAGTTCTTC
>TRBD1|TRBV7-8|TRBJ1-2|-
CASSLAYRGRRRGYTF
TGTGCCAGCAGCTTAGCATACAGGGGGCGCAGGAGGGGCTACACCTTC
>-|TRBV2|TRBJ2-7|-
CASSNGYTYEQYF
TGTGCCAGCAGCAACGGTTATACCTACGAGCAGTACTTC
>-|TRBV10-3|TRBJ1-1|-
CAISRSRPNTEAFF
TGTGCCATCAGCCGGTCCAGGCCGAACACTGAAGCTTTCTTT
>-|TRBV5-8|TRBJ2-6|-
CASSLEQVSGANVLTF
TGTGCCAGCAGCTTGGAACAGGTTTCTGGGGCCAACGTCCTGACTTTC
>TRBD1|TRBV9|TRBJ1-1|few
CASSVTGQGNTEAFF
TGTGCCAGCAGCGTAACGGGACAGGGTAACACTGAAGCTTTCTTT
>-|TRBV11-1|TRBJ1-5|once
CASDETGTVGRQPQHF
TGTGCCAGCGACGAGACGGGGACTGTGGGTCGTCAGCCCCAGCATTTT
>-|TRBV5-1|TRBJ1-1|-
CASSNGGENTEAFF
TGCGCCAGCAGTAATGGGGGGGAGAACACTGAAGCTTTCTTT
>-|TRBV6-2/TRBV6-3|TRBJ1-2|-
CASSRPGYYGYTF
TGTGCCAGCAGCCGTCCAGGGTACTATGGCTACACCTTC
>-|TRBV6-5|TRBJ2-7|-
CASTTQGTGSYEQYF
TGTGCCAGCACCACCCAGGGGACGGGCTCCTACGAGCAGTACTTC
>TRBD1|TRBV7-2|TRBJ2-4|-
CASRNGDSNIQYF
TGTGCCAGCAGAAATGGGGACAGCAACATTCAGTACTTC
>-|TRBV19|TRBJ2-7|-
CASSRIAGVVVDEQYF
TGTGCCAGTAGTAGAATTGCAGGGGTTGTGGTCGACGAGCAGTACTTC
>-|TRBV3-1/TRBV3-2|TRBJ2-3|-
CASSQDLTTDTQYF
TGTGCCAGCAGCCAAGATCTTACGACTGATACGCAGTATTTT
>-|TRBV1|TRBJ2-2|once
CTSSHFPGGLNTGELFF
TGCACCAGCAGCCACTTCCCCGGGGGGCTGAACACCGGGGAGCTGTTTTTT
>-|TRBV7-8|TRBJ1-1|once
CASSLRDGSTEAFF
TGTGCCAGCAGCTTAAGGGATGGGAGCACTGAAGCTTTCTTT
>-|TRBV25-1|TRBJ2-4|-
CASSESVKRTGRVNIQYF
TGTGCCAGCAGTGAATCGGTAAAACGGACAGGGAGGGTTAACATTCAGTACTTC
>-|TRBV3-1/TRBV3-2|TRBJ2-2|-
CASSPQGGDGELFF
TGTGCCAGCAGCCCTCAGGGGGGAGACGGGGAGCTGTTTTTT
>-|TRBV15|TRBJ1-1|-
CATSSQGRGRRRDTEAFF
TGTGCCACCAGCAGTCAGGGTAGGGGACGTCGGAGGGACACTGAAGCTTTCTTT
>TRBD2|TRBV5-1|TRBJ2-3|-
CASSLGLAPSTDTQYF
TGCGCCAGCAGCTTGGGACTAGCTCCTTCCACAGATACGCAGTATTTT
>TRBD2|TRBV19|TRBJ2-1|-
CASSILAGPTEYHNEQFF
TGTGCCAGTAGTATACTAGCGGGGCCAACGGAATATCACAATGAGCAGTTCTTC